This passage covers 12 T cell receptor beta chains from one sample sequenced in a study of blood T cell repertoires in COVID-19. Measured with immunoSEQ multiplex PCR; TCRdb has only the in-frame clones, and not every one. This table holds around 250,000 clones, 84% found once. The sequencing input was peripheral blood. Source of these receptors: a man aged 50-59 years with active or convalescent COVID-19.

The V call is TRBV6-6, the J call TRBJ1-6; no definite D call. The germline V gene has CDR1 MNHNY and CDR2 SVGAGI (reference sequence). V gave up 5 bases and J gave up 12 bases, with 20 bases separating them. The CDR3 totals 15 residues. CDR3 nucleotides: TGTGCCAGCAGTATTCTACCCCGAGGAGGGCTACCCCTCCACTTT. Translated, it gives CASSILPRGGLPLHF.

The chain links TRBV4-1 to TRBJ1-5, with D possibly TRBD1 on 5 matching bases. The ends were cut back, 1 base at V and 3 bases at J, with 7 bases in the middle. Germline V gene data show CDR1 as MGHRA and CDR2 as YSYEKL. This CDR3 is built from 14 residues. The CDR3 coding sequence is TGCGCCAGCAGCCAAGGACAGACCAATCAGCCCCAGCATTTT. Its translation is CASSQGQTNQPQHF.

This chain joins TRBV28 and TRBJ1-2; 7 bases match TRBD1. This CDR3 region has 14 residues. J gave up 4 bases and V 3 bases, and 5 bases lay outside the gene matches. The germline gives CDR1 MDHEN, CDR2 SYDVKM. This CDR3 reads CASSLMRTGYGYTF. In DNA, the CDR3 is TGTGCCAGCAGTTTGATGAGGACAGGCTATGGCTACACCTTC.

J is TRBJ1-2 and V is TRBV7-8; 11 bases match TRBD1. Trimming at V came to 5 bases and at J to 4 bases, leaving 12 bases not matched to a gene. Germline CDR1 SGHVS, CDR2 FQNEAQ. The CDR3 contains 17 residues. The CDR3: CASSGGDRGKTIYGYTF. DNA of the CDR3: TGTGCCAGCAGCGGTGGGGACAGGGGGAAAACAATCTATGGCTACACCTTC.

V and J are TRBV6-4 and TRBJ1-6, with no clear D. CDR1 and CDR2 (germline): MRHNA, SNTAGT. Trimming stripped 5 bases from V and 5 bases from J, with 10 bases between. The CDR3 consists of 14 residues. CDR3 DNA sequence: TGTGCCAGCAGTCAAAAGGGAGATAATTCACCCCTCCACTTT. Protein sequence: CASSQKGDNSPLHF.

The rearrangement links TRBV11-3 to TRBJ2-1, with TRBD2 as a possible D gene (6 bases). Trimming stripped 3 bases from V and 5 bases from J, with 11 bases between. In germline, CDR1 is SGHNT, CDR2 YENEEA. The CDR3 loop spans 14 amino acids. The chain's CDR3 is CASSFGTPNNEQFF. The DNA for the CDR3 is TGTGCCAGCAGCTTCGGGACTCCTAACAATGAGCAGTTCTTC.

The chain joins TRBV7-2 to TRBJ1-2, with a possible D match to TRBD1 (5 bases). V was cut by 0 bases and J by 8 bases, with 16 bases left in between. The CDR3 sequence is 15 residues long. Germline values: CDR1 SGHTA, CDR2 FQGNSA. For the CDR3, the DNA is TGTGCCAGCAGCTTAGCAAGGCCCCAGGGATTAGGCTACACCTTC. Protein sequence: CASSLARPQGLGYTF.

This clone was counted a few times. This chain joins TRBV10-3 and TRBJ1-5; 11 positions agree with TRBD1. Germline lookup yields CDR1 ENHRY and CDR2 SYGVKD. The V gene end was trimmed by 6 bases and the J gene end by 0 bases; junction bases not matched to a gene: 4. CDR3 length: 16 residues. CDR3 sequence reads: CAISRTGGFSNQPQHF. CDR3 coding DNA: TGTGCCATCAGCCGGACAGGGGGCTTTAGCAATCAGCCCCAGCATTTT.

The J gene is TRBJ2-7, the V gene TRBV30, with a possible D match to TRBD1 (6 bases). The CDR3 runs to 13 residues. With 0 bases removed from V and 6 bases from J, the gap between germline ends came to 12 bases. Germline V lookup: CDR1 GTSNPN, CDR2 SVGIG (reference sequence). CDR3 region: CAWSVDWGREQYF. CDR3 coding DNA: TGTGCCTGGAGTGTTGATTGGGGGCGCGAGCAGTACTTC.

The rearrangement joins TRBV28 to TRBJ1-2; TRBD1 aligns across 7 bases. Germline V gene lookup returns CDR1 MDHEN and CDR2 SYDVKM. This CDR3 is 12 amino acids long. Trimming took 5 bases from V and 7 from J; bases not matched to a gene: 4. The CDR3 bases are TGTGCCAGCAGTCGGACAGGCGGTGGCTACACCTTC. Translating gives CASSRTGGGYTF.

In this sample, this clone turned up a few times. CDR3 nucleotide sequence: TGTGCCAGCAGCGTAGGGACAGGCGGAGAAAAACTGTTTTTT. Protein product: CASSVGTGGEKLFF. The chain is built from TRBV9 and TRBJ1-4; 7 bases are a match to TRBD1. The CDR3 runs 14 residues. CDR1 and CDR2 from the germline V gene are SGDLS and YYNGEE. With 0 bases clipped from V and 8 bases from J, the junction kept 4 bases outside the gene matches.

The chain couples TRBV9 to TRBJ2-7; D is perhaps TRBD1 (6 bases). Germline CDR1 SGDLS, CDR2 YYNGEE. V was clipped by 0 bases and J by 2 bases, with 9 bases between them. The CDR3 is 14 amino acids. CDR3 sequence: CASSVEQGPYEQYF. The DNA of the CDR3 is TGTGCCAGCAGCGTAGAACAGGGTCCCTACGAGCAGTACTTC.